This TCR beta chain originates from a study of shared clonotypes between healthy human individuals. Study results and limitations: Researchers sampled blood only, noting tissue repertoires likely differ.

Assay used: immunoSEQ multiplex PCR; TCRdb lists only in-frame clones, some missing. The sample has about 1.1 million clones, around 82% seen once. V lost 4 bases, J lost 9 bases, and 13 bases stayed unmatched. CDR1 is SGDLS, CDR2 YYNGEE, per germline. CDR3 length equals 15 residues. Healthy HIV-negative adults without recent acute infections or vaccinations served as donors. About this clone itself: No antigen is known for it.

The source material was memory CD4+ T cells from PBMCs. Subset here: CD45RA-negative fraction. The source is a young man in good health. Some clones in this sample may be carry-over from other donors' samples. V is TRBV9 and J is TRBJ2-1; 7 positions match TRBD1. CDR3: CASSRDSVLYGEQFF. DNA for the CDR3: TGTGCCAGCAGCCGGGACAGCGTTCTATACGGTGAGCAGTTCTTC. The variable domain in full, with the rest retrieved from reference TRBV9 and TRBJ2-1, is DSGVTQTPKHLITATGQRVTLRCSPRSGDLSVYWYQQSLDQGLQFLIQYYNGEERAKGNILERFSAQQFPDLHSELNLSSLELGDSALYFCASSRDSVLYGEQFFGPGTRLTVL.